This is a list of T cell receptor beta chains from one sample in a study of control samples from healthy donors and cancer patients. The table came from immunoSEQ multiplex PCR; TCRdb's copy has only in-frame clones and leaves some out. In the table there are more than 85,000 clones, over 75% of which are singletons. What was sequenced was PBMCs. These receptors originate from a woman aged 55-69 years with lung cancer. CDR3s include the opening cysteine and the closing phenylalanine or tryptophan.

V: TRBV19
CDR3: CASHTGRERQPQHF

V: TRBV7-6
CDR3: CASSLVKDRSGANVLTF

V: TRBV2
CDR3: CASRVSNNSPLHF

V: TRBV29-1
CDR3: CSGEQGSGGYTF

V: TRBV5-4
CDR3: CASSTTSGDPYEQYF

V: TRBV28
CDR3: CASRSRLAAYNEQFF

V: TRBV7-7
CDR3: CASRPGTGFTGELFF

V: TRBV6-2/TRBV6-3
CDR3: CASSYEGTGGNIQYF

V: TRBV6-5
CDR3: CASAGGGGNQPQHF

V: TRBV3-1/TRBV3-2
CDR3: CASSLGRSMNTEAFF

V: TRBV28
CDR3: CASSLTVSPLHF

V: TRBV4-3
CDR3: CASSQAARAEKLFF

V: TRBV7-9
CDR3: CASSFTGTGTYSEAFF

V: TRBV29-1
CDR3: CSLRSEGGDSNYGYTF

V: TRBV7-2
CDR3: CASSLAGGYNEQFF

V: TRBV28
CDR3: CASSLLDRDGYTF

V: TRBV3-1/TRBV3-2
CDR3: CASSLDSGYTF

V: TRBV5-1
CDR3: CASSPYALQEQFF

V: TRBV7-9
CDR3: CASSSTVTGRSGNTIYF

V: TRBV13
CDR3: CASSLGAGPTDTQYF

V: TRBV7-2
CDR3: CASSDRAGGSYEQYF

V: TRBV19
CDR3: CASSIVPGQGWNTEAFF

V: TRBV5-1
CDR3: CASSLQDRGGETQYF

V: TRBV2
CDR3: CASALTSGSRNEQFF